The 17 T cell receptor beta chains below come from one sample, sequenced in a study of healthy donors' naive CD4 and CD8 T cells. TCR libraries were built from approximately 490 ng of total RNA by linear amplification. Via MiXCR, TCRdb re-called the reads, giving one row per CDR3 protein. The data show approximately 180,000 distinct CDR3 sequences, around three quarters seen once. Sample: naive CD4+ and CD8+ T cells sorted from blood, pooled from several donors. Source of these receptors: a pool of human donors in good health; the sample pools cells from several healthy donors.

V is TRBV11-2 and J is TRBJ1-3, with a tentative D call TRBD1 (5 bases). Germline assignment: CDR1 SGHAT and CDR2 FQNNGV. V lost 5 bases and J 4 bases, leaving 12 bases between the germline ends. The CDR3 is 14 residues long. CDR3 sequence: CASSLGGAGNTIYF. Written as DNA, the CDR3 is TGTGCCAGCAGCCTCGGGGGAGCCGGAAACACCATATATTTT.

The V gene is TRBV29-1, the J gene TRBJ1-1, with D uncertain. The CDR3 is 14 amino acids. V lost 3 bases and J 0 bases, leaving 11 bases between the germline ends. Germline loops: CDR1 SQVTM, CDR2 ANQGSEA. Here the CDR3 DNA reads TGCAGCGTTGACCTCAGAAGTTTGAACACTGAAGCTTTCTTT. It translates to CSVDLRSLNTEAFF.

This chain links TRBV29-1 with TRBJ1-2; 7 bases are shared with TRBD1. Germline assignment: CDR1 SQVTM and CDR2 ANQGSEA. The CDR3 covers 13 residues. V gave up 5 bases and J gave up 3 bases; unmatched junction bases: 6. The CDR3 nucleotides are TGCAGCGTTTTAGGCGACAGGGACTATGGCTACACCTTC. Its protein is CSVLGDRDYGYTF.

The chain combines TRBV29-1 with TRBJ1-2; TRBD1 is a possible D gene (6 bases). There are 13 residues in the CDR3. V gave up 8 bases and J gave up 4 bases, with 17 bases separating them. Germline assignment: CDR1 SQVTM and CDR2 ANQGSEA. The CDR3 sequence is CSISSGDGYGYTF. The DNA of the CDR3 is TGCAGCATTTCTTCAGGGGATGGCTATGGCTACACCTTC. Full variable domain (remainder filled in from reference TRBV29-1 and TRBJ1-2): SAVISQKPSRDICQRGTSLTIQCQVDSQVTMMFWYRQQPGQSLTLIATANQGSEATYESGFVIDKFPISRPNLTFSTLTVSNMSPEDSSIYLCSISSGDGYGYTFGSGTRLTVV.

This clonotype is a singleton in its sample. The chain uses TRBV29-1 and TRBJ1-5; D is undetermined. This CDR3 spans 11 amino acids. V was trimmed by 4 bases and J by 4 bases, leaving 5 bases between them. Per germline, CDR1 SQVTM and CDR2 ANQGSEA. CDR3 residues: CSVGVNQPQHF. The CDR3 DNA follows: TGCAGCGTTGGAGTAAATCAGCCCCAGCATTTT.

This sequence joins TRBV4-3 and TRBJ1-6; TRBD1 aligns across 7 bases. Germline CDR1 is LGHNA and CDR2 is YSLEER. CDR3 size: 17 residues. Losses at the gene ends were 3 bases for V and 0 bases for J; bases not matched to a gene: 5. CDR3 protein: CASSQRDSASYNSPLHF. Written as DNA, the CDR3 is TGCGCCAGCAGCCAGAGGGACAGTGCCTCCTATAATTCACCCCTCCACTTT.

The chain has TRBV19 and TRBJ1-1; 7 bases are a match to TRBD1. CDR1 and CDR2 from the germline V gene are LNHDA and SQIVND (reference sequence). CDR3 length equals 13 residues. The ends lost 5 bases at V and 4 bases at J; junction bases unmatched: 4. The DNA for the CDR3 is TGTGCCAGTAGTGACAGGGATCCCACTGAAGCTTTCTTT. This encodes CASSDRDPTEAFF.

The chain links TRBV5-5 to TRBJ1-3; perhaps TRBD1 as D (6 bases). This CDR3 is 16 amino acids long. V was pared by 4 bases and J by 0 bases, with 14 bases between. Germline CDR1 is SGHKS and CDR2 is YYEKEE (reference sequence). CDR3 amino acids: CASSGGETGSGNTIYF. The DNA for the CDR3 is TGTGCCAGCAGCGGCGGGGAGACAGGCTCTGGAAACACCATATATTTT.

This clonotype was detected only once. The J gene is TRBJ2-2, the V gene TRBV5-1; 8 bases fit TRBD1. V was clipped by 6 bases and J by 5 bases; unmatched bases: 9. The CDR3 has 15 amino acids. Per germline, CDR1 SGHRS and CDR2 YFSETQ. The CDR3 loop is CASTGGQGGTGELFF. DNA of the CDR3: TGCGCCAGCACTGGTGGACAGGGAGGAACCGGGGAGCTGTTTTTT.

The J gene is TRBJ1-2, the V gene TRBV19; unclear D gene. This CDR3 is built from 10 residues. Germline V gene sequence: CDR1 LNHDA, CDR2 SQIVND (reference sequence). Trimming took 7 bases from V and 6 from J, leaving 6 bases between them. CDR3 nucleotides: TGTGCCAGTAACGGAAATGGCTACACCTTC. Translating gives CASNGNGYTF. Drawing the rest from reference TRBV19 and TRBJ1-2, the complete variable domain is DGGITQSPKYLFRKEGQNVTLSCEQNLNHDAMYWYRQDPGQGLRLIYYSQIVNDFQKGDIAEGYSVSREKKESFPLTVTSAQKNPTAFYLCASNGNGYTFGSGTRLTVV.

The CDR3: CASSPRTGGSYQPQHF. DNA of the CDR3: TGTGCCAGCAGTCCCCGGACAGGAGGGAGCTATCAGCCCCAGCATTTT. The gene calls are TRBV27 and TRBJ1-5, with 7 positions matching TRBD1. This CDR3 comprises 16 residues. V trimming: 5 bases; J trimming: 5 bases; junction bases outside the gene matches: 12. CDR1 and CDR2 (germline): MNHEY, SMNVEV (reference sequence).

The chain couples TRBV6-2 or TRBV6-3 to TRBJ2-4; maybe TRBD2 (6 bases). Trimming removed 6 bases at V and 2 bases at J, with 8 bases between. In germline, CDR1 is MNHEY, CDR2 SVGEGT. The CDR3 is 13 residues long. In DNA, the CDR3 is TGTGCCAGCAGGGGACTTCCCAAAAACATTCAGTACTTC. Translating gives CASRGLPKNIQYF.

The chain joins TRBV5-1 to TRBJ1-3, with 7 positions matching TRBD1. Germline CDR1 is SGHRS and CDR2 is YFSETQ. The CDR3 has 16 amino acids. The ends lost 4 bases at V and 7 bases at J; junction bases unmatched: 14. CDR3 in amino acids: CASSEGAAGGLNTIYF. For the CDR3, the DNA is TGCGCCAGCAGCGAGGGGGCGGCAGGTGGATTGAACACCATATATTTT.

This clonotype was picked up a small number of times. The chain employs TRBV29-1 and TRBJ2-7; D ambiguous. CDR1 SQVTM and CDR2 ANQGSEA come from the germline V gene. The CDR3 runs 12 residues. Trimming cost V 3 bases and J 0 bases, with 6 bases left between them. The CDR3 nucleotides read TGCAGCGTTGAGGAAAGCTCCTACGAGCAGTACTTC. Translated: CSVEESSYEQYF.

This clonotype occurred a few times. The chain joins TRBV29-1 to TRBJ2-5, with 8 bases lining up with TRBD1. The V segment lost 0 bases and the J segment 3 bases; nucleotides outside the gene matches: 12. The germline gives CDR1 SQVTM, CDR2 ANQGSEA. There are 17 residues in the CDR3. CDR3 amino acids: CSVEDLTGDPTKETQYF. The CDR3 DNA follows: TGCAGCGTTGAAGACCTGACAGGGGACCCGACTAAAGAGACCCAGTACTTC.

This chain links TRBV29-1 with TRBJ2-1; 10 bases are shared with TRBD2. Losses at the gene ends were 3 bases for V and 10 bases for J; bases not matched to a gene: 12. The CDR3 is made up of 15 amino acids. The germline CDR1 and CDR2 sequences are SQVTM and ANQGSEA. The CDR3 bases are TGCAGCGTTGATTTCCTAGCGGGAGAGGCAGGGGAGCAGTTCTTC. Protein sequence: CSVDFLAGEAGEQFF.

In nucleotides, the CDR3 is TGCAGTGCTATTCAACTGGTCATCACAGATACGCAGTATTTT. Protein sequence: CSAIQLVITDTQYF. The chain is built from TRBV20-1 and TRBJ2-3; D is undetermined. CDR1 is DFQATT, CDR2 SNEGSKA, per germline (reference sequence). V lost 4 bases to trimming and J lost 2 bases, with 13 bases between them. The CDR3 extends over 14 amino acids.